The present TCR beta chain was sequenced within a study of blood T cell repertoires in COVID-19. Study in general: Researchers got acute and convalescent COVID-19 samples from the United States, Italy and Spain. The analysed material was cDNA or gDNA that came from T cells, B-cell-depleted T cells, or PBMCs.

The germline CDR1 and CDR2 sequences are LNHNV and YYDKDF (reference sequence). The V gene end was trimmed by 2 bases and the J gene end by 4 bases; junction bases not matched to a gene: 4. CDR3 size: 15 residues. As processed by the authors: Quantification of nucleated cells was approximated via reference gene primer amplification. Assay: immunoSEQ multiplex PCR; the TCRdb copy retains only in-frame clones and omits some. V, J and clone size are taken as reported in that table, and D and trimming were inferred from the DNA itself. The table includes 210,000 or so clones, almost 85% detected once. The chain couples TRBV15 to TRBJ2-3; 9 bases align to TRBD1. The TCR originated in a woman between 65 and 79 years old with active or convalescent COVID-19. Material: peripheral blood. CDR3 region: CATSRPDRGADTQYF. For the CDR3, the DNA is TGTGCCACCAGCAGACCTGACAGGGGGGCAGATACGCAGTATTTT.